The source of this T cell receptor beta chain is a study of T cells in Graves' hyperthyroidism and ophthalmopathy (dated by TCRdb to between 2018 and 2020). Context from the whole study: Peripheral blood was sampled at the time of initial diagnosis, prior to any treatment. Prospective prediction of ophthalmopathy was tested in an independent validation cohort consisting of some 19 hyperthyroidism patients and some 16 patients who later progressed to ophthalmopathy. Following sampling, methimazole starting at 30 mg daily was given to hyperthyroidism patients, and high-dose intravenous methylprednisolone was given to ophthalmopathy patients. According to the paper, TCR Vbeta CDR3 sequencing was carried out on about 140 peripheral blood samples, which came from under 50 ophthalmopathy, around 74 hyperthyroidism and approximately 17 progressor patients. In addition, the study compared T-cell repertoires in thyroid tissue and in blood from roughly 6 Graves' hyperthyroidism patients. TCR V-J signatures able to tell the groups apart were searched for in a discovery cohort of 100 patients, of whom fewer than 45 had Graves' ophthalmopathy and under 65 had stable Graves' hyperthyroidism. The approximately 97 discovery patients were randomly divided into training and test sets at a 7:3 ratio.

General study outcomes and caveats: Most expanded thyroid clonotypes (frequency above 0.001) were also detected in blood, suggesting blood repertoires may reflect thyroid immune responses. In validation, the model predicted progression to ophthalmopathy a median of roughly 6.5 months before onset, with over 55% sensitivity and almost 75% specificity. In cross-validation, a model built on a 13 V-J signature told ophthalmopathy apart from stable hyperthyroidism with approximately 90% sensitivity and around 84% specificity, and in testing the same model reached 80%/75%. No statistical method was used to set the sample size in advance, and investigators knew the group allocation.

The CDR3 sequence holds 15 residues, the cysteine and phenylalanine included. The entry retains the CDR3 DNA only, 45 bases that are in frame from base 1. The germline V gene provides CDR1 SGHTA and CDR2 FQGTGA. The TCR beta CDR3 regions were amplified from RNA transcripts. The TCR CDR3 was subjected to a first round of RT-PCR using the HTBI primer set and the Qiagen OneStep RT-PCR kit. A second multiplex PCR round built the libraries, followed by size selection and purification. Sequencing of the libraries was done on an Illumina HiSeq2000 using paired-end 100 bp reads. As for the original processing: SOAPnuke was used to process the raw data, removing reads that contained adapters or uncalled bases, had a mean Phred below 15, or lacked an exact match to the constant primer or identifier. COPE v1.2.5 was used to merge high-quality paired reads, and clonotypes were defined as unique nucleotide sequences. Clonotypes were aligned to IMGT TRBV, TRBD and TRBJ reference segments using MiTCR v1.1. Only V-J combinations with frequency above 0.0001, covering approximately 99% of repertoires, were analysed. A TCS score was defined as the ratio between F50 (clonal expansion) and ExV (chaos), using BLOSUM62-based TCRdist between CDR3 peptides within each V-J. Welch's t-statistics and random forest reduced around 510 V-J features to roughly 13, which were used in a naive Bayes classifier (R e1071). TCRdb ran its own pipeline on the public reads, namely fastp trimming at Q25 and MiXCR clone calling, and kept in-frame beta chains. CDR3 protein sequences are deduplicated, and each keeps its most common genes and DNA. The V and J calls, along with clone size, are taken from TCRdb and not from the paper's own processing. The sample includes about 410,000 distinct CDR3 sequences, with more than 14% observed a single time. Jointly, the top ten make up around 20% of the sample.

Remarks on this clonotype: The antigen it recognizes is unknown. A read error may produce the germline difference seen at one junction end.

Moderately to severely active disease, a Clinical Activity Score of at least 3, a NOSPECS grade of at least 4, and a duration under 3 months were present in ophthalmopathy patients. Patients with uncontrolled infections, other autoimmune diseases, pregnancy or lactation were excluded. Diagnoses relied on clinical symptoms, serum thyroxine and TRAb, thyroid ultrasound and orbital computed tomography. PBMCs were isolated from 7.5 to 10 ml of fresh peripheral blood by Ficoll-Paque density gradient centrifugation. Total RNA was extracted using Trizol reagent, and RNA quality was assessed on an Agilent 2100 Bioanalyzer.

Specimen: blood. This clonotype was obtained from a woman in her thirties with Graves' ophthalmopathy. This receptor chain uses TRBV7-3 and TRBJ2-1; 10 nucleotides in the junction match TRBD1. The CDR3 region reads CASSMTGGGGNGQFF. The sequence in DNA is TGTGCCAGCAGCATGACAGGGGGCGGAGGCAATGGGCAGTTCTTC. The reference TRBV7-3 and TRBJ2-1 proteins fill in what lies around the CDR3, so the full variable domain reads GAGVSQTPSNKVTEKGKYVELRCDPISGHTALYWYRQSLGQGPEFLIYFQGTGAADDSGLPNDRFFAVRPEGSVSTLKIQRTERGDSAVYLCASSMTGGGGNGQFFGPGTRLTVL.